This TCR beta chain was sequenced for a study of control samples from healthy donors and cancer patients. The assay was immunoSEQ multiplex PCR, and TCRdb's table has in-frame clones only and misses some. This table has some 82,000 clones, around 87% appearing once. Looked up from germline, CDR1 is SGHNT and CDR2 is YYREEE (reference sequence). Losses at the gene ends were 4 bases for V and 5 bases for J; bases not matched to a gene: 13. The CDR3 is made up of 16 amino acids. The receptor was isolated from a man aged 50 to 60 in good health. The chain joins TRBV5-4 to TRBJ2-5, with 8 bases that match TRBD2. The sample taken for sequencing was blood. CDR3 in DNA: TGTGCCAGCAGCGCACACCCCGGGACTAGTGGGGAGACCCAGTACTTC. Its protein is CASSAHPGTSGETQYF.